This TCR beta chain stems from a study of T cell clonotyping in hematopoietic cell transplantation. Generated by immunoSEQ multiplex PCR, the TCRdb table keeps only in-frame clones and is missing some. The sample yields about 36,000 clones, about 87% seen once. Sequenced: peripheral blood mononuclear cells. This receptor was obtained from a woman aged 40 to 50 in good health. Some clones in this sample may be carry-over from other donors' samples.

CDR3 DNA sequence: TGTGCCAGCAGCGATAGCGGGAGGTACAATGAGCAGTTCTTC. The encoded protein is CASSDSGRYNEQFF. The chain carries TRBV6-1 and TRBJ2-1, with TRBD2 identical over 10 bases. Germline values: CDR1 MNHNS, CDR2 SASEGT. The V and J ends lost 6 bases and 4 bases, in that order; junction bases with no gene match: 3. The CDR3 totals 14 residues.